Below, 25 T cell receptor beta chains from the same sample are listed, as sequenced in a study of prognosis after radiotherapy for stage I lung cancer. The genomic DNA TCR beta CDR3 region underwent two rounds of multiplex PCR. Primers targeting each individual TRBV and TRBJ gene were applied in first-round PCR. TCRdb passed the multiplex PCR reads through MiXCR, listing each CDR3 protein once. The sample carries 30,000 or so distinct CDR3 sequences, around 43% recorded once. Sequenced here: PBMCs, sampled before or after stereotactic body radiation therapy (not recorded which). The receptors shown here come from a donor aged 50 or older with non-small cell lung cancer.

By share, this clonotype ranks as medium-sized. This chain links TRBV27 with TRBJ1-5; D not certain. V was trimmed by 3 bases and J by 5 bases, leaving 8 bases between them. The CDR3 is made up of 13 amino acids. Germline assignment: CDR1 MNHEY and CDR2 SMNVEV (reference sequence). CDR3: CASSLAADQPQHF. The CDR3 coding sequence is TGTGCCAGCAGTTTGGCAGCAGATCAGCCCCAGCATTTT.

Note on this clonotype: An end of the junction differs from the germline gene, which may be a read error. The chain employs TRBV6-9 and TRBJ2-7, with TRBD1 as a possible D gene (6 bases). The germline gives CDR1 MNHGY, CDR2 SVAAGI. The length of the CDR3 is 15 residues. The CDR3 loop reads CASSYSATGTFEQHF. The CDR3 region has the DNA TGTGCCAGCAGTTACTCAGCGACGGGGACATTTGAGCAGCACTTC.

The sample holds one count of this clonotype. This may stem from a read error, because a much larger clone lies one nucleotide away. CDR3 DNA sequence: TGTGCCAGCAGCATCCGCCCCTTACAGGGCCAGGGAAACATTCAGTACTTC. As protein: CASSIRPLQGQGNIQYF. V and J are TRBV2 and TRBJ2-4; a possible D gene is TRBD1 (6 bases). The CDR3 has 17 residues. From germline, CDR1 is SNHLY and CDR2 FYNNEI. The V end lost 6 bases, the J end lost 6 bases, and 24 bases lay between the germline ends.

This clonotype was counted many times. This sequence joins TRBV2 and TRBJ2-7, with D possibly TRBD2 on 6 matching bases. Germline lookup yields CDR1 SNHLY and CDR2 FYNNEI. The ends were cut back, 7 bases at V and 4 bases at J, with 17 bases in the middle. CDR3 length: 14 amino acids. The CDR3, as DNA: TGTGCCAGCAAGTTGACTAGACTTTCTTACGAGCAGTACTTC. Protein sequence: CASKLTRLSYEQYF.

With regard to this clonotype: A read error may explain this, as a much larger clone is one base away. Since the CDR3 does not end with the conserved phenylalanine or tryptophan, this likely comes from a read error. The CDR3 coding sequence is TGTGCCATCAGTGAGCCGAGGGACAGCGGAACCCAGTACCTC. Translating it yields CAISEPRDSGTQYL. The J gene is TRBJ2-7, the V gene TRBV10-3; 7 bases match TRBD1. This CDR3 region has 14 residues. Trimming removed 2 bases from V and 10 bases from J; junction bases left unmatched: 11. Germline CDR1 is ENHRY and CDR2 is SYGVKD.

In the case of this clonotype: A far larger clone is a single base away, which makes a read error likely. The chain recombines TRBV27 with TRBJ1-2; unclear D gene. Per the germline V gene, CDR1 is MNHEY and CDR2 is SMNVEV (reference sequence). The CDR3 extends over 12 amino acids. The CDR3: CATSDPFYGYNF. CDR3 DNA sequence: TGTGCCACCAGTGATCCCTTCTATGGCTACAACTTC.

This clonotype was observed many times. The chain employs TRBV5-1 and TRBJ1-1; possible D gene TRBD1, 5 bases. Germline V gives CDR1 SGHRS, CDR2 YFSETQ. Trimming pared 5 bases from V and 0 bases from J, leaving 11 bases between. The CDR3 sequence is 14 residues long. The chain's CDR3 is CASRRDVMNTEAFF. CDR3 DNA sequence: TGCGCCAGCAGAAGGGACGTGATGAACACTGAAGCTTTCTTT.

On this clonotype: Mismatch with germline at one junction end may stem from a read error. This sequence joins TRBV6-2 or TRBV6-3 and TRBJ1-2, with D hard to call. This CDR3 is built from 16 residues. Germline loops: CDR1 MNHEY, CDR2 SVGEGT. The CDR3, as DNA: TGTGCCAGCAGTTATTCGACGGGCCAAATGGGCTATTGCTACACCTTC. It specifies CASSYSTGQMGYCYTF.

With regard to this clonotype: Sequence at one end of the junction differs from germline and may be a read error. The chain employs TRBV28 and TRBJ2-7; 7 bases are shared with TRBD2. Germline V lookup: CDR1 MDHEN, CDR2 SYDVKM. The length of the CDR3 is 14 residues. For the CDR3, the DNA is TGTGCCATCAGTGCCCCTATCGGGAGGTACGAGCAGTACTTC. It yields the protein CAISAPIGRYEQYF.

This clonotype was seen repeatedly, ten times or more. The chain recombines TRBV30 with TRBJ2-3; 7 nucleotides agree with TRBD2. Trimming cost V 6 bases and J 1 base; bases outside gene matches: 7. Germline CDR1 reads GTSNPN; CDR2 reads SVGIG (reference sequence). The CDR3 has 14 amino acids. The CDR3 spells CACVWAGGTDTQYF. The CDR3, as DNA: TGTGCCTGCGTTTGGGCGGGGGGCACAGATACGCAGTATTTT.

The rearrangement links TRBV11-2 to TRBJ2-7, with a weak D call TRBD2 (6 bases). Trimming removed 3 bases at V and 3 bases at J, with 12 bases between. Per the germline V gene, CDR1 is SGHAT and CDR2 is FQNNGV. The CDR3 length is 14 residues. In DNA form, the CDR3 reads TGTGCCAGCAGCTTGGGTGGGAGGCACTACGAGCAGTACTTC. It is translated as CASSLGGRHYEQYF.

The chain recombines TRBV15 with TRBJ2-2, with D tentatively TRBD2 (6 bases). The V gene lost 0 bases and the J gene lost 2 bases, with 13 bases spanning the gap. CDR1 LNHNV and CDR2 YYDKDF come from the germline V gene (reference sequence). This CDR3 spans 17 amino acids. CDR3 DNA sequence: TGTGCCACCAGCAGAGATAGGCGGGGAGTTAACACCGGGGAGCTGTTTTTT. Translation: CATSRDRRGVNTGELFF.

This clonotype was seen at least ten times. This chain joins TRBV10-3 and TRBJ2-3, with D perhaps matching TRBD1 (5 bases). The V and J ends lost 4 bases and 0 bases respectively, with 23 bases between them. This CDR3 region has 19 residues. CDR1 is ENHRY, CDR2 SYGVKD, per germline. As DNA, the CDR3 is TGTGCCATCAGTGCGGACGTAGCCGGTAGGGGCGTGAGCACAGATACGCAGTATTTT. Residues: CAISADVAGRGVSTDTQYF.

As concerns this clonotype: One base away lies a much larger clone, so this may be a sequencing read error. The CDR3 coding sequence is TGTGCCAGCAGTCTGACGTACCTCCCAGAGGCTGAAGCTTTCTTT. Translating gives CASSLTYLPEAEAFF. The chain is built from TRBV6-1 and TRBJ1-1; D remains ambiguous. Germline V lookup: CDR1 MNHNS, CDR2 SASEGT. This CDR3 spans 15 amino acids. Trimming left V 5 bases short and J 6 bases short, with 19 bases between.

Points on this clonotype: A single base separates this from a much larger clone, so it may be a read error. The J gene is TRBJ2-4, the V gene TRBV6-1, with D unclear. The V and J ends lost 7 bases and 3 bases respectively, with 19 bases between them. This CDR3 is built from 16 residues. Germline lookup yields CDR1 MNHNS and CDR2 SASEGT. CDR3 coding DNA: TGTGCCAGCATTCACGATGTCGCAGCCGTCAAAAACATTCAGTACTTC. Translating it yields CASIHDVAAVKNIQYF.

As for this clonotype: With a far larger clone one base away, a read error is the likely cause. This rearrangement joins TRBV28 to TRBJ2-4; D not certain. The J call may be mistaken, given a closer DNA end match to TRBJ2-1. Germline V CDR1 and CDR2: MDHEN, SYDVKM. This CDR3 has 12 amino acids. CDR3 DNA: TGTGCCAGCACCTGGAATTACAATGAGCAGTTCTTC. Its translation is CASTWNYNEQFF.

For this clonotype: An end of the junction does not agree with germline; a read error may underlie this. The V call is TRBV6-2 or TRBV6-3, the J call TRBJ1-1; a weak D match, TRBD1 (5 bases). The CDR3 runs to 13 residues. CDR1 and CDR2 (germline): MNHEY, SVGEGT. The CDR3 sequence is CASSSREKTEDFF. The CDR3 nucleotides read TGTGCCAGCAGTTCCAGGGAGAAAACTGAAGATTTCTTT.

V is TRBV6-2 or TRBV6-3 and J is TRBJ2-2, with TRBD1 identical over 10 bases. CDR3 size: 19 residues. The V gene end was trimmed by 6 bases and the J gene end by 11 bases; junction bases not matched to a gene: 24. Germline assignment: CDR1 MNHEY and CDR2 SVGEGT. CDR3 nucleotides: TGTGCCAGCAGCGAAGGACAGGGGGTCGTACAGGGTATTACACGTGAGCTGTTTTTT. Its translation: CASSEGQGVVQGITRELFF.

The J gene is TRBJ2-3, the V gene TRBV5-1; 7 nucleotides agree with TRBD2. V shed 4 bases and J 2 bases; nucleotides not matched to a gene: 7. This CDR3 has 15 residues. CDR1 and CDR2 from the germline V gene are SGHRS and YFSETQ. The chain's CDR3 is CASSVVSGNTDTQYF. Here the CDR3 DNA reads TGCGCCAGCAGCGTGGTGAGCGGGAACACAGATACGCAGTATTTT.

This clonotype occurred many times. This sequence joins TRBV19 and TRBJ2-3; perhaps TRBD2 as D (5 bases). Germline lookup yields CDR1 LNHDA and CDR2 SQIVND (reference sequence). V was shortened by 5 bases and J by 2 bases, with 5 bases between the two germline ends. The CDR3 spans 12 residues. As DNA, the CDR3 is TGTGCCAGTAGTCGGGACACAGATACGCAGTATTTT. It translates to CASSRDTDTQYF.

In this sample, this clonotype turned up many times. V gene TRBV12-3 or TRBV12-4 combines with J gene TRBJ2-5; TRBD2 agrees at 11 bases. The ends lost 4 bases at V and 6 bases at J; junction bases unmatched: 10. This CDR3 comprises 16 residues. CDR3 bases: TGTGCCAGCAGTTCCCTTAGCGGGGGGGCCGGGAAGACCCAGTACTTC. It is translated as CASSSLSGGAGKTQYF.

In regard to this clonotype: Since a much larger clone is just one base distant, this may be a read error. The chain joins TRBV4-1 to TRBJ1-5; D remains ambiguous. Germline values: CDR1 MGHRA, CDR2 YSYEKL. The CDR3 loop spans 16 amino acids. V gave up 6 bases and J gave up 2 bases, with 17 bases separating them. CDR3 DNA: TGCGCCAGCAGATATGCGCCGGTGGCGGGCAATCAGCCCCAGCATTTT. Amino acids: CASRYAPVAGNQPQHF.

This clonotype was found many times. The chain couples TRBV4-1 to TRBJ1-6, with unresolved D. Germline V gene lookup returns CDR1 MGHRA and CDR2 YSYEKL. This CDR3 is 16 amino acids long. Trimming shortened V by 0 bases and J by 2 bases, and 8 bases separated the two germline ends. CDR3 amino acids: CASSQDRMTYNSPLHF. The CDR3 region has the DNA TGCGCCAGCAGCCAAGACAGGATGACCTATAATTCACCCCTCCACTTT.

This clonotype occurred many times. CDR3 coding DNA: TGTGCCAGCAGTTTCAGCACAGATACGCAGTATTTT. Its translation: CASSFSTDTQYF. The chain links TRBV28 to TRBJ2-3; D gene ambiguous. CDR3 length: 12 residues. Trimming shortened V by 3 bases and J by 0 bases, and 1 base separated the two germline ends. From germline, CDR1 is MDHEN and CDR2 SYDVKM. The whole variable domain, filled in from reference TRBV28 and TRBJ2-3, reads DVKVTQSSRYLVKRTGEKVFLECVQDMDHENMFWYRQDPGLGLRLIYFSYDVKMKEKGDIPEGYSVSREKKERFSLILESASTNQTSMYLCASSFSTDTQYFGPGTRLTVL.

This clonotype was recorded at least ten times. Possible read error: a much larger clone is one base away. The conserved phenylalanine or tryptophan is not found at the CDR3 terminus, so this likely reflects a read error. The chain has TRBV6-1 and TRBJ1-1; the D is unclear. CDR1 is MNHNS, CDR2 SASEGT, per germline. The CDR3 spans 14 residues. The CDR3 nucleotides read TGTGCCAGCAGACCCACAAGGTTGAACATTGAAGCTTTCTGT. Its translation: CASRPTRLNIEAFC.